Described below is a single TCR beta chain sequence and its context. Its antigen is unidentified. These data originate in a study of cytomegalovirus exposure and HLA in healthy donors. The overall study: Earlier, 150 million to 200 million T cells were analyzed, and some 120 million unique TCR beta sequences were found among them. Findings and limits, study-wide: Because they were indistinguishable, some V segments, including TRBV6-2 and TRBV6-3, were excluded. In most subjects, TCR beta sequences reportedly gave accurate predictions of HLA-A and HLA-B alleles.

The PCR employed 60 Vbeta primers together with 13 Jbeta primers. Clones were sequenced by immunoSEQ multiplex PCR, and TCRdb holds only the in-frame ones, with some missing. The table records roughly 110,000 clones, less than 80% of them present only once. Germline V gene sequence: CDR1 MNHEY, CDR2 SVGAGI. After removal of 6 bases from V and 6 bases from J, the junction contained 8 bases not matched to a gene. This CDR3 has 14 residues. The sequenced sample was PBMCs. This clonotype originated in a woman aged 40 to 49 in good health and CMV-seropositive. This rearrangement joins TRBV6-5 to TRBJ2-5; 9 nucleotides align to TRBD2. CDR3 coding DNA: TGTGCCAGCAGCCTCGGACTAGCGCGGCAGACCCAGTACTTC. Translating it yields CASSLGLARQTQYF.